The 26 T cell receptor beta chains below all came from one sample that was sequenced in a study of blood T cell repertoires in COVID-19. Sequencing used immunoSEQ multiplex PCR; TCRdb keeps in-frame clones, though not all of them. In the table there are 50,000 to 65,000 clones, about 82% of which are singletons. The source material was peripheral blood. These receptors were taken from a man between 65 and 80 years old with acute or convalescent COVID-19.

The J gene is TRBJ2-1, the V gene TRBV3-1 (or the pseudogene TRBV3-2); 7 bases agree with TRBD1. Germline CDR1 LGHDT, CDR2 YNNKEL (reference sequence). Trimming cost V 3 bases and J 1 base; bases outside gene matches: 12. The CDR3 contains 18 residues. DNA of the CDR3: TGTGCCAGCAGCCACCACTACCCGGACAGGAAATCCTACAATGAGCAGTTCTTC. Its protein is CASSHHYPDRKSYNEQFF.

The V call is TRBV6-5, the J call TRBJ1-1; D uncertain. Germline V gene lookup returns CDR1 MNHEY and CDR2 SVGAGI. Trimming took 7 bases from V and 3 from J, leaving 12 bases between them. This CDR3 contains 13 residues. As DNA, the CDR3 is TGTGCCAGCATTTCGCTGGCGGACACTGAAGCTTTCTTT. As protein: CASISLADTEAFF.

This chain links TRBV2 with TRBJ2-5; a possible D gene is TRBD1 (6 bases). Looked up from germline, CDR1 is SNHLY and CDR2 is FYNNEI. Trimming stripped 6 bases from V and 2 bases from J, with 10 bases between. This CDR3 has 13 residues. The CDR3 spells CASSNRVQETQYF. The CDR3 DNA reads TGTGCCAGCAGCAACAGGGTTCAAGAGACCCAGTACTTC. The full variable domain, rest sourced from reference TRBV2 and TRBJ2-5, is EPEVTQTPSHQVTQMGQEVILRCVPISNHLYFYWYRQILGQKVEFLVSFYNNEISEKSEIFDDQFSVERPDGSNFTLKIRSTKLEDSAMYFCASSNRVQETQYFGPGTRLLVL.

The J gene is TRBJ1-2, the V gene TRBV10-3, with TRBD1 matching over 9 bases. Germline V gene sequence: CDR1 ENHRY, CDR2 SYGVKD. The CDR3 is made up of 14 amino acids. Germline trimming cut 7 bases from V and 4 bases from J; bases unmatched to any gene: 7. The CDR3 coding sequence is TGTGCCATCAACCGACAGGGGGGGCCCTATGGCTACACCTTC. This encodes CAINRQGGPYGYTF.

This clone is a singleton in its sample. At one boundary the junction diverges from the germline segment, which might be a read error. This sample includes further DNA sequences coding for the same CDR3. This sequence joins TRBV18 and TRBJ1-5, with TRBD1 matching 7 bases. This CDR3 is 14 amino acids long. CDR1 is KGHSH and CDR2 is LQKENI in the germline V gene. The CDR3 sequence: CASSLDRTVQPQHF. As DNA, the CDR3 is TGTGCTAGCTCACTGGACAGGACCGTTCAGCCCCAGCATTTT.

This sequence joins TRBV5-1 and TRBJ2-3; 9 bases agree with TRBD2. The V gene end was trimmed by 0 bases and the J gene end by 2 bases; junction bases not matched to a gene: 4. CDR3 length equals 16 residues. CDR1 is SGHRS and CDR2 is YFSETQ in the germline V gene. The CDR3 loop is CASSLVAGGVTDTQYF. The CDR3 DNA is TGCGCCAGCAGCTTGGTGGCGGGGGGGGTCACAGATACGCAGTATTTT.

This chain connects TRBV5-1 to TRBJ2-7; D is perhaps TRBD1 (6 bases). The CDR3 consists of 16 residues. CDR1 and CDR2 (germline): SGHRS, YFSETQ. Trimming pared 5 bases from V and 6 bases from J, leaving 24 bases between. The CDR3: CASSWMTGVPSGEQYF. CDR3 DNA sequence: TGCGCCAGCAGTTGGATGACAGGTGTCCCAAGCGGCGAGCAGTACTTC.

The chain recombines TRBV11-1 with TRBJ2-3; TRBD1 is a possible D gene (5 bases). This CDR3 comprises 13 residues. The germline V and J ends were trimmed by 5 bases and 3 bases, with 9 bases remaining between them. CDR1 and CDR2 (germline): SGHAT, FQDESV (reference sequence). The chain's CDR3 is CASSAPGTDTQYF. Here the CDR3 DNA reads TGTGCCAGCAGCGCCCCAGGGACAGATACGCAGTATTTT.

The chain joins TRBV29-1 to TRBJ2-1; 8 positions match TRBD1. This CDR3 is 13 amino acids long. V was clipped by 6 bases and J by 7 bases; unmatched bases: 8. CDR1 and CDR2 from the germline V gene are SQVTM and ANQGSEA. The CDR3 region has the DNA TGCAGCGTCGCTGGACAGGGCTTTAATGAGCAGTTCTTC. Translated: CSVAGQGFNEQFF.

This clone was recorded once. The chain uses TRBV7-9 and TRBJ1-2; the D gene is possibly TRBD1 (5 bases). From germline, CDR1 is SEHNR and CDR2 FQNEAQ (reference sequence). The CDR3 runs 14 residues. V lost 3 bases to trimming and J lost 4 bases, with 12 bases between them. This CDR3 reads CASSFGQGSYGYTF. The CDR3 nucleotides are TGTGCCAGCAGCTTTGGTCAGGGTTCCTATGGCTACACCTTC.

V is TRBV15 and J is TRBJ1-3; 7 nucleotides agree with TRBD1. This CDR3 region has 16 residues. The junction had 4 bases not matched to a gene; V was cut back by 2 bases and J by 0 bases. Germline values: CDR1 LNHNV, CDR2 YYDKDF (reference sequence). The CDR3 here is CATSRQGGNSGNTIYF. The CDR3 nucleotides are TGTGCCACCAGCAGACAGGGGGGAAACTCTGGAAACACCATATATTTT.

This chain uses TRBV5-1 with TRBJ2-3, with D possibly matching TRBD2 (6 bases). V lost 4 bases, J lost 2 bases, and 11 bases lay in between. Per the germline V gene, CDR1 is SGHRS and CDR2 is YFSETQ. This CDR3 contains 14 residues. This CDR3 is CASSMEGATDTQYF. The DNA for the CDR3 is TGCGCCAGCAGCATGGAGGGAGCCACAGATACGCAGTATTTT.

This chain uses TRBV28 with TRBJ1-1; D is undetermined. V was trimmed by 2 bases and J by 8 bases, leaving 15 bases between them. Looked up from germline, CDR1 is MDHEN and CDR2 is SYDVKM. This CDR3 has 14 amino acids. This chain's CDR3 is CASSLPLARREAFF. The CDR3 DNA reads TGTGCCAGCAGTTTACCCCTAGCGAGGCGCGAAGCTTTCTTT.

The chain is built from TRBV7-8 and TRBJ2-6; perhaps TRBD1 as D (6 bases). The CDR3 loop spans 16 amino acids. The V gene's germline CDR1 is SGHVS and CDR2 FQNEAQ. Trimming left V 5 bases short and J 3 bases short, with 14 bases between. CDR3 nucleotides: TGTGCCAGCAGCCCCCGAAACAGGGATGGGGCCAACGTCCTGACTTTC. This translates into CASSPRNRDGANVLTF.

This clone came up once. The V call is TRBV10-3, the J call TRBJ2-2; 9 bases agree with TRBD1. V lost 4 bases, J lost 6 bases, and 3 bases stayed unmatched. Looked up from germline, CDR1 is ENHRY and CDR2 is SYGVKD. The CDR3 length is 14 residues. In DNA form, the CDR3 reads TGTGCCATCAGTGGGGACAGGGAGGCCGGGGAGCTGTTTTTT. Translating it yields CAISGDREAGELFF.

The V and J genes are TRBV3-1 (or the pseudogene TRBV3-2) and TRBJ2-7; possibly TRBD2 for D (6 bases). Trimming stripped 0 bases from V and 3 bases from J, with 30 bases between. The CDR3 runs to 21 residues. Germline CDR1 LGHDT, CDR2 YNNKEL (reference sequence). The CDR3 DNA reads TGTGCCAGCAGCCAAGATGTGGGTTGGACTGAGCGGCGGGGCAAGATCTACGAGCAGTACTTC. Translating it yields CASSQDVGWTERRGKIYEQYF.

In DNA form, the CDR3 reads TGCGCCAGCAGCCTCAAGTGGGGGGGAGAAGACAATCAGCCCCAGCATTTT. Translating it yields CASSLKWGGEDNQPQHF. This chain connects TRBV4-1 to TRBJ1-5; tentative D call: TRBD1 (5 bases). Germline V gives CDR1 MGHRA, CDR2 YSYEKL. This CDR3 comprises 17 residues. The ends were cut back, 4 bases at V and 3 bases at J, with 19 bases in the middle.

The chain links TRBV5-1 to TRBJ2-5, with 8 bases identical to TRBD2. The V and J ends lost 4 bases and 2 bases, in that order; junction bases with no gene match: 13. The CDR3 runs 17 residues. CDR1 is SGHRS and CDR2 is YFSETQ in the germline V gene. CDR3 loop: CASSISGTRKRQETQYF. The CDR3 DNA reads TGCGCCAGCAGCATTTCCGGGACTAGGAAGCGTCAAGAGACCCAGTACTTC.

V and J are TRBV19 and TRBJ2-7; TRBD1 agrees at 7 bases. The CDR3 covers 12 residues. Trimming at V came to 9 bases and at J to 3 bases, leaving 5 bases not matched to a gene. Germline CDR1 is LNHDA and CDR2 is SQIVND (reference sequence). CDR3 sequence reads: CASRDRLYEQYF. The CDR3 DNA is TGTGCCAGCCGGGACAGACTCTACGAGCAGTACTTC. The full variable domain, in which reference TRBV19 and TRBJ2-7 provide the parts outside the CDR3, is DGGITQSPKYLFRKEGQNVTLSCEQNLNHDAMYWYRQDPGQGLRLIYYSQIVNDFQKGDIAEGYSVSREKKESFPLTVTSAQKNPTAFYLCASRDRLYEQYFGPGTRLTVT.

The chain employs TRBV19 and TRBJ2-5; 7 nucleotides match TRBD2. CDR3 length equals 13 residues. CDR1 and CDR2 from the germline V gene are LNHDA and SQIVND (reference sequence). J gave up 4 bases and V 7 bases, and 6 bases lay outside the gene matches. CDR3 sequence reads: CASTPTGGETQYF. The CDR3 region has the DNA TGTGCCAGTACCCCCACGGGGGGAGAGACCCAGTACTTC.

For the CDR3, the DNA is TGCGCCAGCAGCGTATTTGGACTAGCGGGGGGGCCGGTTGGAGAGACCCAGTACTTC. Translating gives CASSVFGLAGGPVGETQYF. The chain links TRBV4-1 to TRBJ2-5, with TRBD2 matching over 15 bases. The CDR3 length is 19 residues. The ends lost 5 bases at V and 4 bases at J; junction bases unmatched: 14. CDR1 MGHRA and CDR2 YSYEKL come from the germline V gene.

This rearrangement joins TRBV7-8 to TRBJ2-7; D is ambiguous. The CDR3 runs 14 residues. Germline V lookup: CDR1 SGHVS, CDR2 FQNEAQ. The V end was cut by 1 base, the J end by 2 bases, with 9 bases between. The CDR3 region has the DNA TGTGCCAGCAGCTTAGAGAGGTTTACCTACGAGCAGTACTTC. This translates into CASSLERFTYEQYF.

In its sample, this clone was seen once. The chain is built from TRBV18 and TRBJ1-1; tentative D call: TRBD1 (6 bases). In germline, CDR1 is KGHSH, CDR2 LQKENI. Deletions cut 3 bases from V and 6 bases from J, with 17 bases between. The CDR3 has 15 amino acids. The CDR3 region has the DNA TGTGCCAGCTCACCGAACGGTGGCGGGGGCGCTGAAGCTTTCTTT. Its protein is CASSPNGGGGAEAFF.

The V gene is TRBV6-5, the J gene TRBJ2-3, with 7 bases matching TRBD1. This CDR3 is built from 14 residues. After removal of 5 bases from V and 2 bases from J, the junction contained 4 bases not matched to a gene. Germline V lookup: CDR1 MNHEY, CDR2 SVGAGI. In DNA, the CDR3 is TGTGCCAGCAGTCGGGGACAGTCCACAGATACGCAGTATTTT. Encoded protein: CASSRGQSTDTQYF.

The CDR3 sequence is CASRVTGAYEQYF. CDR3 sequence (DNA): TGTGCCAGCAGAGTGACAGGGGCCTACGAGCAGTACTTC. This rearrangement joins TRBV6-5 to TRBJ2-7; 8 bases align to TRBD1. V gave up 6 bases and J gave up 2 bases; unmatched junction bases: 3. The CDR3 consists of 13 residues. Germline-derived CDR1 and CDR2 are MNHEY and SVGAGI.

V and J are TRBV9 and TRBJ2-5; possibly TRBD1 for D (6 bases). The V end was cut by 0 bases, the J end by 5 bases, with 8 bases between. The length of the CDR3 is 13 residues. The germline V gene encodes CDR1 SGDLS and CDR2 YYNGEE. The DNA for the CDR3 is TGTGCCAGCAGCGTAGCAGGGGTTGAGACCCAGTACTTC. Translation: CASSVAGVETQYF.